This T cell receptor (beta chain) was sequenced in a study of human T cells and chemical hapten exposure. Study at large: Mainly, slight library volume differences in the pool made TCR yields vary.

Study findings and constraints: DPC sensitization did not alter TCRs above 1 in 1000 frequency.

TCRdb itself ran the RACE reads through MiXCR, one entry per CDR3 protein. Altogether roughly 75,000 distinct CDR3 sequences are present, around 9.3% being singletons, with the ten largest covering about 1.5%. Indicated time point: healthy volunteer bleed at 6 weeks. RNA extraction used unfractionated whole blood as the source of total RNA. In its sample, this clonotype was seen many times. Its target is unknown. Between the trimmed V and J ends, which lost 6 bases and 2 bases, there was a span of 10 bases. The CDR3 spans 13 residues. From germline, CDR1 is MNHEY and CDR2 SVGEGT. This receptor was taken from a female donor in good health. Some clones in this sample may be carry-over from other donors' samples. The sample consisted of whole blood. J is TRBJ1-1 and V is TRBV6-2 or TRBV6-3, with no clear D. CDR3 DNA sequence: TGTGCCAGCAGCGCGACATACAACACTGAAGCTTTCTTT. It specifies CASSATYNTEAFF.